The 21 T cell receptor beta chains reported below all come from one sample, sequenced in a study of T cell responses to AZD1222 COVID-19 vaccine. Clones were read by immunoSEQ multiplex PCR, and TCRdb kept only the in-frame ones, dropping some. The sample holds roughly 49,000 clones, roughly 80% seen once. Sequenced material: peripheral blood, taken on day 0 of AZD1222 vaccination. These receptors were taken from an adult in good health.

This chain uses TRBV27 with TRBJ1-4; D may be TRBD1 (5 bases). From germline, CDR1 is MNHEY and CDR2 SMNVEV (reference sequence). The CDR3 is 15 amino acids. V lost 6 bases to trimming and J lost 2 bases, with 13 bases between them. CDR3 residues: CASRGQVSTNEKLFF. CDR3 bases: TGTGCCAGCAGGGGGCAAGTCTCGACTAATGAAAAACTGTTTTTT.

The chain links TRBV5-5 to TRBJ2-6; D gene unclear. Germline V gene data show CDR1 as SGHKS and CDR2 as YYEKEE (reference sequence). The CDR3 contains 15 residues. Trimming pared 3 bases from V and 0 bases from J, leaving 7 bases between. This chain's CDR3 is CASSSWSSGANVLTF. In DNA form, the CDR3 reads TGTGCCAGCAGCTCGTGGTCCTCTGGGGCCAACGTCCTGACTTTC.

This chain links TRBV7-8 with TRBJ1-1; no definite D call. This CDR3 contains 15 residues. The V and J ends lost 4 bases and 3 bases respectively, with 15 bases between them. Germline CDR1 reads SGHVS; CDR2 reads FQNEAQ. CDR3 sequence (DNA): TGTGCCAGCAGCTCACACAGCTTCTGGGACACTGAAGCTTTCTTT. Its protein is CASSSHSFWDTEAFF.

The CDR3, as DNA: TGTGCCAGCTCCGTACAGGGAGGCTCCTACAATGAGCAGTTCTTC. This gives the protein CASSVQGGSYNEQFF. This rearrangement joins TRBV18 to TRBJ2-1; the D call may be TRBD1 or TRBD2 (6 bases each). This CDR3 has 15 residues. V lost 6 bases and J lost 0, with 12 bases in between. Germline V gene data show CDR1 as KGHSH and CDR2 as LQKENI.

The gene calls are TRBV15 and TRBJ2-7; the D gene is possibly TRBD2 (6 bases). The V end lost 5 bases, the J end lost 4 bases, and 18 bases lay between the germline ends. The CDR3 has 15 amino acids. Germline V gene sequence: CDR1 LNHNV, CDR2 YYDKDF (reference sequence). The CDR3 sequence is CATSDGGILTYEQYV. Here the CDR3 DNA reads TGTGCCACCAGCGATGGGGGGATCTTGACATACGAGCAGTACGTC.

The rearrangement joins TRBV19 to TRBJ2-1, with 9 bases identical to TRBD2. The germline gives CDR1 LNHDA, CDR2 SQIVND (reference sequence). Unmatched junction bases numbered 2, after V lost 2 bases and J lost 0 bases. CDR3 length equals 16 residues. CDR3 DNA: TGTGCCAGTAGTATAATTAGCGGGAGCTCCTACAATGAGCAGTTCTTC. Its protein is CASSIISGSSYNEQFF.

The chain recombines TRBV27 with TRBJ1-4, with a tentative D call TRBD1 (6 bases). The CDR3 is 16 amino acids. Trimming removed 0 bases at V and 11 bases at J, with 19 bases between. CDR1 is MNHEY and CDR2 is SMNVEV in the germline V gene (reference sequence). DNA of the CDR3: TGTGCCAGCAGTTTATCTTGGGCCAGGGGACTGGGGAAACTGTTTTTT. Translation: CASSLSWARGLGKLFF. Full variable domain (missing parts from reference TRBV27 and TRBJ1-4): EAQVTQNPRYLITVTGKKLTVTCSQNMNHEYMSWYRQDPGLGLRQIYYSMNVEVTDKGDVPEGYKVSRKEKRNFPLILESPSPNQTSLYFCASSLSWARGLGKLFFGSGTQLSVL.

This clone was counted once. The V gene is TRBV15, the J gene TRBJ1-1; TRBD1 matches at 8 bases. Trimming at V came to 0 bases and at J to 5 bases, leaving 5 bases not matched to a gene. Germline lookup yields CDR1 LNHNV and CDR2 YYDKDF (reference sequence). CDR3 length: 15 amino acids. The chain's CDR3 is CATSRDHRGGTEAFF. The CDR3 DNA sequence: TGTGCCACCAGCAGAGACCACAGGGGGGGTACTGAAGCTTTCTTT.

This sequence joins TRBV7-9 and TRBJ1-2; 8 bases are a match to TRBD1. There are 13 residues in the CDR3. Trimming at V came to 6 bases and at J to 5 bases, leaving 5 bases not matched to a gene. Per the germline V gene, CDR1 is SEHNR and CDR2 is FQNEAQ (reference sequence). The CDR3 sequence is CASSSDRDYGYTF. CDR3 nucleotides: TGTGCCAGCAGTTCGGACAGGGATTATGGCTACACCTTC.

V usage is TRBV3-1 (or the pseudogene TRBV3-2) and J usage is TRBJ2-2; 8 bases align to TRBD2. This CDR3 region has 14 residues. Trimming cost V 6 bases and J 6 bases; bases outside gene matches: 6. Germline values: CDR1 LGHDT, CDR2 YNNKEL (reference sequence). The CDR3 sequence is CASRRNSGAGELFF. The CDR3, as DNA: TGTGCCAGCAGACGCAATAGCGGGGCCGGGGAGCTGTTTTTT.

The genes are TRBV11-2 and TRBJ1-2; D not resolved. Germline lookup yields CDR1 SGHAT and CDR2 FQNNGV. The CDR3 is 15 amino acids. V gave up 5 bases and J gave up 8 bases, with 21 bases separating them. The CDR3, as DNA: TGTGCCAGCAGCCCCACCTCCGGCCGCTCACTGGGCTACACCTTC. Protein sequence: CASSPTSGRSLGYTF.

The chain recombines TRBV6-1 with TRBJ1-6; no firm D call. The CDR3 has 14 residues. V lost 1 base and J lost 6, with 7 bases in between. Per the germline V gene, CDR1 is MNHNS and CDR2 is SASEGT. The CDR3: CASSEGYFNSPLHF. Here the CDR3 DNA reads TGTGCCAGCAGTGAAGGGTACTTTAATTCACCCCTCCACTTT.

This clone was counted only a few times. V is TRBV10-1 and J is TRBJ2-7, with a tentative D call TRBD1 (5 bases). Germline loops: CDR1 WNHNN, CDR2 SYGVQD (reference sequence). This CDR3 has 13 residues. Trimming took 3 bases from V and 5 from J, leaving 11 bases between them. The CDR3 reads CASSDRAFDEQYF. The CDR3 DNA follows: TGCGCCAGCAGTGACAGGGCCTTCGACGAGCAGTACTTC.

In its sample, this clone is medium-sized. The J gene is TRBJ2-2, the V gene TRBV11-2, with 7 nucleotides matching TRBD2. The CDR3 covers 14 residues. Trimming took 3 bases from V and 6 from J; bases not matched to a gene: 4. The germline V gene encodes CDR1 SGHAT and CDR2 FQNNGV. The CDR3 is CASSFGGGSGELFF. CDR3 DNA: TGTGCCAGCAGCTTTGGGGGAGGGTCCGGGGAGCTGTTTTTT.

The genes are TRBV5-4 and TRBJ2-1; weak D call: TRBD1 (6 bases). Trimming stripped 4 bases from V and 3 bases from J, with 8 bases between. Germline loops: CDR1 SGHNT, CDR2 YYREEE (reference sequence). The CDR3 has 13 residues. CDR3 coding DNA: TGTGCCAGCAGCCGGACAGACTACAATGAGCAGTTCTTC. This encodes CASSRTDYNEQFF.

This clone was picked up a small number of times. V and J are TRBV6-5 and TRBJ1-1; 7 bases are a match to TRBD1. Germline V gene lookup returns CDR1 MNHEY and CDR2 SVGAGI. CDR3 size: 13 residues. The V segment lost 6 bases and the J segment 4 bases; nucleotides outside the gene matches: 5. CDR3 protein: CASRDRAVTEAFF. The CDR3 bases are TGTGCCAGCAGAGACAGGGCCGTCACTGAAGCTTTCTTT.

The chain links TRBV6-1 to TRBJ1-4; unclear D gene. CDR3 size: 14 residues. Trimming cost V 2 bases and J 4 bases, with 8 bases left between them. The germline gives CDR1 MNHNS, CDR2 SASEGT. CDR3 nucleotide sequence: TGTGCCAGCAGTGAATTCCAGCTTAATGAAAAACTGTTTTTT. This encodes CASSEFQLNEKLFF.

The chain recombines TRBV7-2 with TRBJ1-4, with TRBD1 matching 7 bases. Germline loops: CDR1 SGHTA, CDR2 FQGNSA. V gave up 4 bases and J gave up 7 bases; unmatched junction bases: 6. CDR3 size: 14 residues. The CDR3, as DNA: TGTGCCAGCAGCTCACGACAGGGTGGTGAAAAACTGTTTTTT. Translation gives CASSSRQGGEKLFF.

This rearrangement joins TRBV19 to TRBJ1-1; D not certain. V was clipped by 5 bases and J by 3 bases, with 4 bases between them. This CDR3 has 11 amino acids. The germline CDR1 and CDR2 sequences are LNHDA and SQIVND (reference sequence). The chain's CDR3 is CASSAHTEAFF. CDR3 nucleotides: TGTGCCAGTAGTGCTCACACTGAAGCTTTCTTT. Together with reference TRBV19 and TRBJ1-1, the CDR3 gives the full variable domain: DGGITQSPKYLFRKEGQNVTLSCEQNLNHDAMYWYRQDPGQGLRLIYYSQIVNDFQKGDIAEGYSVSREKKESFPLTVTSAQKNPTAFYLCASSAHTEAFFGQGTRLTVV.

The chain links TRBV5-1 to TRBJ2-1, with TRBD2 as a possible D gene (7 bases). With 7 bases removed from V and 9 bases from J, the gap between germline ends came to 20 bases. Germline V gene lookup returns CDR1 SGHRS and CDR2 YFSETQ. This CDR3 is 14 amino acids long. As DNA, the CDR3 is TGCGCCAGCGGGATAACAGGGAGGGAGGGTGAGCAGTTCTTC. Encoded protein: CASGITGREGEQFF.

The V and J genes are TRBV4-1 and TRBJ2-3; 12 bases fit TRBD2. This CDR3 has 18 amino acids. The V gene's germline CDR1 is MGHRA and CDR2 YSYEKL. Losses at the gene ends were 4 bases for V and 2 bases for J; bases not matched to a gene: 10. CDR3 region: CASSPLTSGGAYTDTQYF. The CDR3 coding sequence is TGCGCCAGCAGCCCTCTGACTAGCGGGGGCGCGTACACAGATACGCAGTATTTT.